This TCR beta chain was recorded in a study of response to subunit inactivated influenza vaccine. TCRdb reprocessed the RT-PCR reads with MiXCR, giving one entry per CDR3 protein. The repertoire holds under 500,000 distinct CDR3 sequences, with approximately 11% as singletons. The CDR3 runs 15 residues. V trimming: 6 bases; J trimming: 7 bases; junction bases outside the gene matches: 11. This clonotype is a singleton in its sample. Its antigen is unidentified. Study-wide findings and caveats: There was a suggestion from the authors that each seasonal influenza vaccination recruits few new T cells.

The chain joins TRBV12-3 or TRBV12-4 to TRBJ1-5, with 8 bases matching TRBD1. The sample was PBMCs from blood, taken more than 35 days after vaccination. The TCR comes from a man in his fifties or sixties who received an inactivated influenza vaccine. The CDR3 spells CASSLETGVKQPQHF. The CDR3 DNA is TGTGCCAGCAGCCTCGAGACAGGGGTCAAGCAGCCCCAGCATTTT.